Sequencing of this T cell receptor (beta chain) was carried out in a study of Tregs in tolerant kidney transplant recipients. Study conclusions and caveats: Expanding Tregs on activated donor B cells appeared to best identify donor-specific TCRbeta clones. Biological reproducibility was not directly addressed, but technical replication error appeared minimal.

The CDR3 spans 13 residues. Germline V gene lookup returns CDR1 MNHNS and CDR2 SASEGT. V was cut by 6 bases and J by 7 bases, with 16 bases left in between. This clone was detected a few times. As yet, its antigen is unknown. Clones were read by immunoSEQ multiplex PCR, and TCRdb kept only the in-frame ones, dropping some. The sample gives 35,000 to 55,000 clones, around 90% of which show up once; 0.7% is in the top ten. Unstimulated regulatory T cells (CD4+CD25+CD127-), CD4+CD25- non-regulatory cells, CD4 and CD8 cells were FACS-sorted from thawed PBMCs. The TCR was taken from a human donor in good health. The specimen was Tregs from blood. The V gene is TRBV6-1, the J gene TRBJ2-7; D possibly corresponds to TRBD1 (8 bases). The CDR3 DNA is TGTGCCAGCAGGACTGGACAGGGAGGGGAGCAGTACTTC. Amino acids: CASRTGQGGEQYF.